This T cell receptor (beta chain) derives from a study of vaccination and CD4 T cells after COVID-19. A word on this clonotype: What it recognizes is unknown.

Treatment denoted: approximately nine-day PBMC culture with coronavirus spike peptide pools or control peptides (ViraFEST assay). The Oncomine TCR Beta short-read assay sequenced DNA from cultured CD4+ T cells. From the PCR reads, TCRdb called clonotypes with MiXCR, one entry per CDR3 protein. The data hold around 12,000 distinct CDR3 sequences, with 40% to 50% observed a single time. The V end lost 0 bases, the J end lost 6 bases, and 8 bases lay between the germline ends. Germline V lookup: CDR1 DFQATT, CDR2 SNEGSKA (reference sequence). The CDR3 runs 13 residues. The clonotype was recovered from a human donor who had recovered from COVID-19. J is TRBJ2-2 and V is TRBV20-1; a weak D match, TRBD1 (5 bases). Sequenced material: CD4+ T cells from blood, cultured in vitro. The CDR3 sequence is CSARDRVSGELFF. The CDR3 coding sequence is TGCAGTGCTAGAGACAGGGTTTCCGGGGAGCTGTTTTTT.